The entry below gives a single T cell receptor (beta chain) sequence along with its context. This table comes from immunoSEQ multiplex PCR, and its TCRdb copy is limited to in-frame clones, with some not included. The table lists 200,000 to 300,000 clones, roughly 86% of them singletons. This specimen comes from a study of blood T cell repertoires in COVID-19. Looked up from germline, CDR1 is MGHRA and CDR2 is YSYEKL. The CDR3 covers 19 residues. V trimming: 7 bases; J trimming: 9 bases; junction bases outside the gene matches: 20. This clonotype was sampled from a woman between 18 and 29 years old who had recovered from COVID-19. The J gene is TRBJ2-1, the V gene TRBV4-1, with TRBD2 identical over 14 bases. Source material: PBMCs or T cells enriched from blood (not recorded which). CDR3 DNA: TGCGCCAGCATCTCGACCGGGACTAGCGGGAGAGGGGTTATGGGTGAGCAGTTCTTC. Translating gives CASISTGTSGRGVMGEQFF.